This section outlines one T cell receptor beta chain sequence together with its context. The sample is drawn from a study of T cell changes during pregnancy in multiple sclerosis. CDR1 and CDR2 from the germline V gene are SNHLY and FYNNEI. V lost 11 bases to trimming and J lost 4 bases; unmatched junction nucleotides: 10. The CDR3 is made up of 14 amino acids. Here immunoSEQ multiplex PCR was the method, and the copy in TCRdb shows in-frame clones only, minus some. This sample carries about 34,000 clones, about 87% of them seen once, and the ten largest clones take around 3.4%. The specimen was CD8+ T cells from peripheral blood mononuclear cells, collected in the third trimester of pregnancy. The sequence was obtained from a female donor with multiple sclerosis, enrolled in a pregnancy study. V and J are TRBV2 and TRBJ2-1, with TRBD2 matching over 8 bases. This CDR3 is CACFPGGIYNEQFF. CDR3 coding DNA: TGTGCCTGCTTTCCGGGGGGGATTTACAATGAGCAGTTCTTC.